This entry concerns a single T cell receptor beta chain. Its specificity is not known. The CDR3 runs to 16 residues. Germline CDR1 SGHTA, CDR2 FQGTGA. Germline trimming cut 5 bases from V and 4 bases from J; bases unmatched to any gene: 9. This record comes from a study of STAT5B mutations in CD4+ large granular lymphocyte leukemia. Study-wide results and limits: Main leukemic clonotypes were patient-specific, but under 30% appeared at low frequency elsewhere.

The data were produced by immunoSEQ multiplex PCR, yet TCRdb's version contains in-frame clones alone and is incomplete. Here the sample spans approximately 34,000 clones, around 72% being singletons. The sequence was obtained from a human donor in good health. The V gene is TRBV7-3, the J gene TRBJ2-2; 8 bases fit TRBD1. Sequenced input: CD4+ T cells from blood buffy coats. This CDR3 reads CASSPLRTGRTGELFF. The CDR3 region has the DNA TGTGCCAGCAGCCCGTTGAGGACAGGGCGCACCGGGGAGCTGTTTTTT. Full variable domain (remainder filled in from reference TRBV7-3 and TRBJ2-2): GAGVSQTPSNKVTEKGKYVELRCDPISGHTALYWYRQSLGQGPEFLIYFQGTGAADDSGLPNDRFFAVRPEGSVSTLKIQRTERGDSAVYLCASSPLRTGRTGELFFGEGSRLTVL.